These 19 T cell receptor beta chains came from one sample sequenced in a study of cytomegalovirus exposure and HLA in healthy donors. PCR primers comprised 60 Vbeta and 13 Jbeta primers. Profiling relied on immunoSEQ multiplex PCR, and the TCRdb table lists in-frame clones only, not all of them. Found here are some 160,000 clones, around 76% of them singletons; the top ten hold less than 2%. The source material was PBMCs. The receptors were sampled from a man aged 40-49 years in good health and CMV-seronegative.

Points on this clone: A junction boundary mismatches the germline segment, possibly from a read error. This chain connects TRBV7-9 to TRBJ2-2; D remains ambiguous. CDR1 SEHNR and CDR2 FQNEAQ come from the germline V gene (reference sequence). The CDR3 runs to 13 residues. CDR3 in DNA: TGTTCCAGCAGCCGTCTAGAAACCGGGGAGCTGTTTTTT. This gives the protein CSSSRLETGELFF.

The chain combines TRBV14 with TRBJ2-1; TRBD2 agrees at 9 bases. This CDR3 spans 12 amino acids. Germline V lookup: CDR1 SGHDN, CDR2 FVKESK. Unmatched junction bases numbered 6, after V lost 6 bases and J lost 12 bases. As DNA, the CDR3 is TGTGCCAGCAGAGGACTAGCGATCGCGCAGTTCTTC. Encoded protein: CASRGLAIAQFF.

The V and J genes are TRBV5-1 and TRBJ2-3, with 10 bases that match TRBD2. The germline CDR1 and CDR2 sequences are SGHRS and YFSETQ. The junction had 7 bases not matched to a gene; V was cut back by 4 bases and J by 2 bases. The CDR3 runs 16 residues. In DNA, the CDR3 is TGCGCCAGCAGCCCCCGGACTAGCGGTCCCACAGATACGCAGTATTTT. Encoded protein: CASSPRTSGPTDTQYF. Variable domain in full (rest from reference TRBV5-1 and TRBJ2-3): KAGVTQTPRYLIKTRGQQVTLSCSPISGHRSVSWYQQTPGQGLQFLFEYFSETQRNKGNFPGRFSGRQFSNSRSEMNVSTLELGDSALYLCASSPRTSGPTDTQYFGPGTRLTVL.

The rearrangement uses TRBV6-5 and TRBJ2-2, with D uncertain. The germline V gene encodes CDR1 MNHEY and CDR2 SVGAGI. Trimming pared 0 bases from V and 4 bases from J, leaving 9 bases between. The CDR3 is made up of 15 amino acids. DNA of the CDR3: TGTGCCAGCAGTTACTCGATACTAAGCACCGGGGAGCTGTTTTTT. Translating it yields CASSYSILSTGELFF.

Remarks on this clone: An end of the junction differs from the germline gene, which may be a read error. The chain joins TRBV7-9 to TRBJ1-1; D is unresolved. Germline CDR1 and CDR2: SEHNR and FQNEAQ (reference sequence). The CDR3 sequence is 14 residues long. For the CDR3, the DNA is TGTTCCAGCAGCTTAGCCGGGTGGTACACTGAAGCTTTCTTT. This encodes CSSSLAGWYTEAFF.

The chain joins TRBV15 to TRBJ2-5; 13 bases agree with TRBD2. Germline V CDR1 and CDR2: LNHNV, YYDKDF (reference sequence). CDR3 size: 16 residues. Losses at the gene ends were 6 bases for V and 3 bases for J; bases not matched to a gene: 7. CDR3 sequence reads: CATRLPGLAGKETQYF. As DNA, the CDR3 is TGTGCCACCAGACTTCCGGGACTAGCGGGAAAAGAGACCCAGTACTTC. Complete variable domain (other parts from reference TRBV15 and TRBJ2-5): DAMVIQNPRYQVTQFGKPVTLSCSQTLNHNVMYWYQQKSSQAPKLLFHYYDKDFNNEADTPDNFQSRRPNTSFCFLDIRSPGLGDTAMYLCATRLPGLAGKETQYFGPGTRLLVL.

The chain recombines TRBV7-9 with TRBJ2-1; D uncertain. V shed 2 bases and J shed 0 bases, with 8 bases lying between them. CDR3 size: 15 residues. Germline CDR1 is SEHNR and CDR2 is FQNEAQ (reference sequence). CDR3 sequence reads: CASSLRSFSYNEQFF. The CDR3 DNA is TGTGCCAGCAGCTTACGGTCCTTCTCCTACAATGAGCAGTTCTTC.

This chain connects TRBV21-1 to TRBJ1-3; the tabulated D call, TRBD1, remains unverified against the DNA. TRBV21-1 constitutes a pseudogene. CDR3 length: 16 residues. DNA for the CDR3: TGTGCCAGCAGCAAAGATCGGGCAGGGTCTGGAAACACCATATATTTT. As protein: CASSKDRAGSGNTIYF.

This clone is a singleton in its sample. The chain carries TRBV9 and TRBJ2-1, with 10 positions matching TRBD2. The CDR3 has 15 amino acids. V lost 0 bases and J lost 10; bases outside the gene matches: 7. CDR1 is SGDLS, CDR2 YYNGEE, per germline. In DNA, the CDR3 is TGTGCCAGCAGCGTAGGGGGACTAGCGATGGGCGAGCAGTTCTTC. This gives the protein CASSVGGLAMGEQFF.

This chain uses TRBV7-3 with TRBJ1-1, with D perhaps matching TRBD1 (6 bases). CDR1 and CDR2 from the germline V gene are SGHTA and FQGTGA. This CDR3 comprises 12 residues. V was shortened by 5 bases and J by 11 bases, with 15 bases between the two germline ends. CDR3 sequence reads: CASSATTGKAFF. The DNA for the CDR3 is TGTGCCAGCAGCGCCACCACAGGGAAGGCTTTCTTT.

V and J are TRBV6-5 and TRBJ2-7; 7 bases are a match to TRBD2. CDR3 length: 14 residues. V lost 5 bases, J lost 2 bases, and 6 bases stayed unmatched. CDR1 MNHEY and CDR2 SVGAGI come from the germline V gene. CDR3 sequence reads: CASSLGEGTYEQYF. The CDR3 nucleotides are TGTGCCAGCAGTCTCGGGGAGGGGACCTACGAGCAGTACTTC.

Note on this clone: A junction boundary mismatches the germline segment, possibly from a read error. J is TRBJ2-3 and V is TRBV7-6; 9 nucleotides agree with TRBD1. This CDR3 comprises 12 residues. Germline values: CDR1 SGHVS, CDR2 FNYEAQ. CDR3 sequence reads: CASSPDRGSTLF. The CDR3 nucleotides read TGTGCCAGCAGCCCTGACAGGGGGTCTACCCTTTTT.

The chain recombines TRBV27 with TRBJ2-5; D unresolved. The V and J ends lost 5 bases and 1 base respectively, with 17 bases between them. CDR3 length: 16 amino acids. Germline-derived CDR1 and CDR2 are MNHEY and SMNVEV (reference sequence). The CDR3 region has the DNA TGTGCCAGCAGTGAAAAGAAGAAACTTTCCCAAGAGACCCAGTACTTC. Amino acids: CASSEKKKLSQETQYF.

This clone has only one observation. CDR3 residues: CASSQGSAREQYF. The CDR3 nucleotides are TGTGCCAGCAGCCAAGGGAGCGCACGCGAGCAGTACTTC. This rearrangement joins TRBV16 to TRBJ2-7, with a possible D match to TRBD2 (5 bases). The germline CDR1 and CDR2 sequences are KGHSY and FQNENV. V was pared by 2 bases and J by 6 bases, with 11 bases between. The CDR3 covers 13 residues.

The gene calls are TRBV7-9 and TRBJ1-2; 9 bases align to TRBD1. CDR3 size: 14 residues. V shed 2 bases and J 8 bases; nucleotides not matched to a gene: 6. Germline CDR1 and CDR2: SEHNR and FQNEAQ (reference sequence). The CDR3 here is CASSLLGQGNGYTF. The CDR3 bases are TGTGCCAGCAGCTTACTGGGACAGGGTAACGGCTACACCTTC.

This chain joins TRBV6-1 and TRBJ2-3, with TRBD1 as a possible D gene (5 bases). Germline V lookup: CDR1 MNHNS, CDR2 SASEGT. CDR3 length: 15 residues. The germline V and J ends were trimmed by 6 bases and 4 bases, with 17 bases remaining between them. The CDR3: CASRATVLVPDTQYF. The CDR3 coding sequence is TGTGCCAGCAGGGCGACAGTTTTGGTGCCAGATACGCAGTATTTT.

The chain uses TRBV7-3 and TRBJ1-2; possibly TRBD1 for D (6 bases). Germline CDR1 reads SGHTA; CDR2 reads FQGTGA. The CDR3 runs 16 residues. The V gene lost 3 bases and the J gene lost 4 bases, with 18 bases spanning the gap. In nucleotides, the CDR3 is TGTGCCAGCAGCTTCGCTAGGACAGTTAGCGCCTATGGCTACACCTTC. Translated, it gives CASSFARTVSAYGYTF.

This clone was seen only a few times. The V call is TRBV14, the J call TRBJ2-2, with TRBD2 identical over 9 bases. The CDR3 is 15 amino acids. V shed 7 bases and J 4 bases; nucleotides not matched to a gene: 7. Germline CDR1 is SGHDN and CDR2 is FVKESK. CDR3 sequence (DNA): TGTGCCAGCAAACGTAGCGGGAGTTCCACCGGGGAGCTGTTTTTT. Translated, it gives CASKRSGSSTGELFF.

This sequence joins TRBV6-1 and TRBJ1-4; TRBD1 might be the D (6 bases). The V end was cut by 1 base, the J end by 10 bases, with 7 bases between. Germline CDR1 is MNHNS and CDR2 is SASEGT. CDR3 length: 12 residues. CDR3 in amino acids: CASSEEDRKLFF. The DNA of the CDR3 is TGTGCCAGCAGTGAAGAGGACAGAAAACTGTTTTTT.